Presented here are 23 T cell receptor beta chains from one specimen sequenced in a study of low-dose radiotherapy and immunotherapy resistance in tumors. Both TCRalpha and TCRbeta chains were reverse transcribed with V-gene-specific primers. The PCR that amplified TCRs ran for around 20 cycles, relying on a constant-region primer and a V-primer adapter. TCRdb processed the reads anew with MiXCR; each CDR3 protein has one entry. Of 40,000 or so distinct CDR3 sequences listed, less than 30% are singletons. Time point of the sample: after trial treatment. Treatment described: LDRT plus nivolumab, ipilimumab, low-dose cyclophosphamide and aspirin (RACIN trial). The source was PBMCs, collected after low-dose radiotherapy plus immunotherapy. The receptors were sampled from a male donor with prostate cancer.

There are many counts of this clonotype. The V and J genes are TRBV30 and TRBJ1-4, with a tentative D call TRBD1 (5 bases). CDR3 size: 16 residues. CDR1 and CDR2 from the germline V gene are GTSNPN and SVGIG (reference sequence). The V end was cut by 1 base, the J end by 0 bases, with 12 bases between. DNA for the CDR3: TGTGCCTGGAGTGACACAGGAATGGCAACTAATGAAAAACTGTTTTTT. It specifies CAWSDTGMATNEKLFF.

The chain combines TRBV5-1 with TRBJ2-6; no clear D. Germline V lookup: CDR1 SGHRS, CDR2 YFSETQ. This CDR3 region has 15 residues. Trimming took off 5 bases at V and 9 bases at J, with 18 bases between the two ends. This CDR3 is CASRELDAHNNVLTF. CDR3 DNA: TGCGCCAGCAGAGAGCTGGACGCCCACAACAACGTCCTGACTTTC.

In its sample, this clonotype was seen many times. The gene calls are TRBV5-6 and TRBJ2-7, with D maybe TRBD1 (6 bases). Per germline, CDR1 SGHDT and CDR2 YYEEEE. The CDR3 has 15 residues. Trimming took 4 bases from V and 2 from J, leaving 16 bases between them. The CDR3 sequence is CASSNPDRGTYEQYF. CDR3 coding DNA: TGTGCCAGCAGCAACCCGGACAGAGGGACCTACGAGCAGTACTTC.

About this clonotype: It is likely a read error: a sequence one base away is far more abundant. J is TRBJ2-1 and V is TRBV6-6; 7 nucleotides match TRBD2. The V gene end was trimmed by 4 bases and the J gene end by 13 bases; junction bases not matched to a gene: 13. This CDR3 has 14 amino acids. Germline V CDR1 and CDR2: MNHNY, SVGAGI (reference sequence). This chain's CDR3 is CASSFGIGGETQFF. The CDR3 nucleotides are TGTGCCAGCAGTTTCGGGATTGGGGGGGAGACCCAGTTCTTC.

This clonotype was counted between two and nine times. The J gene is TRBJ1-1, the V gene TRBV28; D might be TRBD1 (5 bases). CDR1 and CDR2 from the germline V gene are MDHEN and SYDVKM. V lost 3 bases and J 1 base, leaving 12 bases between the germline ends. CDR3 length: 15 residues. CDR3 protein: CASSFWGRENTEAFF. The CDR3 DNA follows: TGTGCCAGCAGTTTTTGGGGCAGGGAGAACACTGAAGCTTTCTTT.

This clonotype came up a few times. The DNA is omitted, as the CDR3 cannot be located on it reliably, and the CDR3 follows TCRdb's listing. J is TRBJ2-2 and V is TRBV6-6; the DNA was not compared with TRBD1, the D call given in the table. CDR1 is MNHNY, CDR2 SVGAGI, per germline (reference sequence). 16 amino acids form the CDR3, both terminal residues included. CDR3 amino acids: CASSYSADIPGELFFF.

The table lists this clonotype with many counts. This sequence joins TRBV12-3 or TRBV12-4 and TRBJ1-2, with a tentative D call TRBD1 (5 bases). CDR3 length equals 14 residues. The V and J ends lost 8 bases and 3 bases respectively, with 16 bases between them. CDR3 bases: TGTGCCAGCCGCCCCGGGGGGGTCGACTATGGCTACACCTTC. This gives the protein CASRPGGVDYGYTF.

In nucleotides, the CDR3 is TGTGCCAGCAGGTCTACGAGCTCCTACAATGAGCAGTTCTTC. Encoded protein: CASRSTSSYNEQFF. The rearrangement uses TRBV2 and TRBJ2-1; D not certain. The ends were cut back, 6 bases at V and 0 bases at J, with 9 bases in the middle. The length of the CDR3 is 14 residues. Germline V CDR1 and CDR2: SNHLY, FYNNEI.

This clonotype appeared many times. The rearrangement links TRBV29-1 to TRBJ1-6, with D unclear. The CDR3 consists of 12 residues. V dropped 2 bases and J dropped 7 bases, with 6 bases sitting between them. CDR1 is SQVTM, CDR2 ANQGSEA, per germline. Here the CDR3 DNA reads TGCAGCGTTGAACACAGAAATTCACCCCTCCACTTT. This gives the protein CSVEHRNSPLHF.

This clonotype was picked up one time. V is TRBV5-1 and J is TRBJ1-5; TRBD1 matches at 8 bases. Germline values: CDR1 SGHRS, CDR2 YFSETQ. This CDR3 region has 17 residues. V lost 2 bases and J lost 8; bases outside the gene matches: 15. CDR3 residues: CASSFGAGGFGKEPQHF. CDR3 bases: TGCGCCAGCAGCTTCGGTGCAGGGGGCTTCGGAAAAGAGCCCCAGCATTTT. Full variable domain (remainder filled in from reference TRBV5-1 and TRBJ1-5): KAGVTQTPRYLIKTRGQQVTLSCSPISGHRSVSWYQQTPGQGLQFLFEYFSETQRNKGNFPGRFSGRQFSNSRSEMNVSTLELGDSALYLCASSFGAGGFGKEPQHFGDGTRLSIL.

In regard to this clonotype: A far larger clone is only one base removed, so a read error is likely. The rearrangement uses TRBV10-2 and TRBJ2-7; TRBD1 is a possible D gene (6 bases). The V end was cut by 6 bases, the J end by 7 bases, with 16 bases between. The CDR3 loop spans 13 amino acids. The germline CDR1 and CDR2 sequences are WSHSY and SAAADI. CDR3 in amino acids: CASREGQWNEQYF. The DNA of the CDR3 is TGCGCCAGCAGAGAAGGACAGTGGAATGAGCAGTACTTC.

The table lists this clonotype with many counts. The chain uses TRBV10-1 and TRBJ2-1, with TRBD2 matching 8 bases. The trim removed 6 bases at V and 4 bases at J, leaving 11 bases unmatched. This CDR3 is 16 amino acids long. The germline gives CDR1 WNHNN, CDR2 SYGVQD (reference sequence). CDR3 sequence: CASSLFSAGGYNEQFF. The CDR3 DNA reads TGCGCCAGCAGCCTTTTTTCCGCGGGGGGATACAATGAGCAGTTCTTC.

The chain joins TRBV15 to TRBJ1-3; D is uncertain. Germline CDR1 and CDR2: LNHNV and YYDKDF (reference sequence). With 3 bases removed from V and 3 bases from J, the gap between germline ends came to 9 bases. CDR3 length: 14 residues. The CDR3 DNA follows: TGTGCCACCAGCAGGGTCTCCAGTGGAAACACCATATATTTT. This encodes CATSRVSSGNTIYF.

V usage is TRBV6-2 or TRBV6-3 and J usage is TRBJ2-7; TRBD2 matches at 12 bases. Germline assignment: CDR1 MNHEY and CDR2 SVGEGT. The CDR3 sequence is 14 residues long. The trim removed 7 bases at V and 3 bases at J, leaving 4 bases unmatched. CDR3 coding DNA: TGTGCCAGCAACCTAGCGGGGGGGAGCTACGAGCAGTACTTC. Its protein is CASNLAGGSYEQYF.

This clonotype occurred many times. The rearrangement joins TRBV28 to TRBJ2-7; 10 bases are a match to TRBD2. The CDR3 totals 13 residues. Germline lookup yields CDR1 MDHEN and CDR2 SYDVKM. With 5 bases clipped from V and 4 bases from J, the junction kept 2 bases outside the gene matches. The CDR3 DNA reads as TGTGCCAGCAGTGGGGGACTAGCGTACGAGCAGTACTTC. Encoded protein: CASSGGLAYEQYF. The variable domain in full, with the rest retrieved from reference TRBV28 and TRBJ2-7, is DVKVTQSSRYLVKRTGEKVFLECVQDMDHENMFWYRQDPGLGLRLIYFSYDVKMKEKGDIPEGYSVSREKKERFSLILESASTNQTSMYLCASSGGLAYEQYFGPGTRLTVT.

This clonotype has a count of ten or more. This chain connects TRBV11-2 to TRBJ2-1; TRBD2 agrees at 10 bases. Unmatched junction bases numbered 11, after V lost 4 bases and J lost 5 bases. Germline V gives CDR1 SGHAT, CDR2 FQNNGV. The CDR3 runs to 17 residues. CDR3 bases: TGTGCCAGCAGCTCCCAGGCGGCTAGCGGGAGTGACAATGAGCAGTTCTTC. This gives the protein CASSSQAASGSDNEQFF.

This clonotype was recorded at least ten times. This rearrangement joins TRBV12-5 to TRBJ2-2, with D tentatively TRBD2 (6 bases). The CDR3 has 15 amino acids. The V gene lost 1 base and the J gene lost 4 bases, with 10 bases spanning the gap. Germline loops: CDR1 LGHNT, CDR2 FRNRAP. The CDR3 is CASGLGGAITGELFF. In DNA form, the CDR3 reads TGTGCTAGTGGTTTGGGCGGGGCCATCACCGGGGAGCTGTTTTTT.

J is TRBJ2-1 and V is TRBV5-4; TRBD2 agrees at 12 bases. The CDR3 extends over 15 amino acids. The junction had 6 bases not matched to a gene; V was cut back by 4 bases and J by 7 bases. CDR1 and CDR2 (germline): SGHNT, YYREEE (reference sequence). CDR3 DNA: TGTGCCAGCAGCCGGACTAGCGGGACTGGAAATGAGCAGTTCTTC. Translating gives CASSRTSGTGNEQFF.

The chain is built from TRBV15 and TRBJ1-6; TRBD1 matches 7 bases. The V gene's germline CDR1 is LNHNV and CDR2 YYDKDF (reference sequence). The CDR3 runs to 15 residues. V was clipped by 3 bases and J by 6 bases; unmatched bases: 5. The CDR3 protein is CATSRGQGVNSPLHF. The CDR3 DNA is TGTGCCACCAGCAGGGGGCAGGGGGTTAATTCACCCCTCCACTTT.

This clonotype appeared many times. This chain uses TRBV2 with TRBJ1-4; TRBD1 matches 7 bases. CDR1 and CDR2 from the germline V gene are SNHLY and FYNNEI. CDR3 length: 15 amino acids. V lost 7 bases to trimming and J lost 7 bases; unmatched junction nucleotides: 12. The CDR3 is CASTERTGGTEKLFF. The CDR3 nucleotides read TGTGCCAGCACCGAAAGGACAGGTGGGACTGAAAAACTGTTTTTT.

This clonotype was picked up a small number of times. The chain links TRBV27 to TRBJ1-1; 7 nucleotides line up with TRBD1. The CDR3 runs to 13 residues. Trimming at V came to 3 bases and at J to 4 bases, leaving 2 bases not matched to a gene. The germline CDR1 and CDR2 sequences are MNHEY and SMNVEV (reference sequence). Written as DNA, the CDR3 is TGTGCCAGCAGTTTGGACAGGCTCACTGAAGCTTTCTTT. Translation: CASSLDRLTEAFF.

This clonotype was found many times. The J gene is TRBJ2-3, the V gene TRBV20-1, with TRBD1 matching over 9 bases. CDR3 length: 15 amino acids. The V gene end was trimmed by 6 bases and the J gene end by 2 bases; junction bases not matched to a gene: 9. In germline, CDR1 is DFQATT, CDR2 SNEGSKA (reference sequence). The CDR3 bases are TGCAGTGCCCTTAACAGGGGGCGCGACACAGATACGCAGTATTTT. Translated, it gives CSALNRGRDTDTQYF.

About this clonotype: One base separates it from a far larger clone, so it is likely a read error. The CDR3 DNA sequence: TGTGCCAGCAGCTTGACTAGCGGGGGAAAAGAGACCCAGTTCTTC. It encodes CASSLTSGGKETQFF. This chain connects TRBV5-6 to TRBJ2-1, with 11 bases fitting TRBD2. Germline trimming cut 1 base from V and 13 bases from J; bases unmatched to any gene: 10. The CDR3 is 15 residues long. Germline loops: CDR1 SGHDT, CDR2 YYEEEE.